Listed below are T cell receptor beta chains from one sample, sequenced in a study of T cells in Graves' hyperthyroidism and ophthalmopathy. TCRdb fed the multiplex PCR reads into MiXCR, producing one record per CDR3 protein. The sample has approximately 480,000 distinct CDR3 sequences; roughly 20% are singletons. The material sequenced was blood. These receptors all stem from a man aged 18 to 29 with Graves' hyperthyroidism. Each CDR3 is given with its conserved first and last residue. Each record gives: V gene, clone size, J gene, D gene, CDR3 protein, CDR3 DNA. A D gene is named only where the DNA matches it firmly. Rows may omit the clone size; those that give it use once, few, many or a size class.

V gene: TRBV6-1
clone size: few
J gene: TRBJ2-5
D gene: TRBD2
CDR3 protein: CASLLAGQETQYF
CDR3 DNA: TGTGCCAGCCTCCTAGCGGGGCAAGAGACCCAGTACTTC

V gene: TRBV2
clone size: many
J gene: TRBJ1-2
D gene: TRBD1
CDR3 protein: CASRFTGGSTF
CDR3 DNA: TGTGCCAGCAGGTTCACAGGGGGCAGCACCTTC

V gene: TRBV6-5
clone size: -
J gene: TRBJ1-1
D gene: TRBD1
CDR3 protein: CASSLGTDKAFF
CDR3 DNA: TGTGCCAGCAGTTTAGGGACAGACAAAGCTTTCTTT

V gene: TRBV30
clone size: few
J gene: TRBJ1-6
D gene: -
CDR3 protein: CAWSLQGKGYNSPLHF
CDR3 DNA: TGTGCCTGGAGTCTACAGGGAAAGGGCTATAATTCACCCCTCCACTTT

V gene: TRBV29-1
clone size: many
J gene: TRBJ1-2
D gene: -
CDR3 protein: CSVESRVDYGYTF
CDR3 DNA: TGCAGCGTTGAATCCAGGGTAGACTATGGCTACACCTTC

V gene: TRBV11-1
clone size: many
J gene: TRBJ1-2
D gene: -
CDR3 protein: CASSLVQTAGNYGYTF
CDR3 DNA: TGTGCCAGCAGCTTAGTACAGACTGCGGGTAACTATGGCTACACCTTC

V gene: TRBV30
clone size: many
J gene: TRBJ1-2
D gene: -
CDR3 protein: CAWSVSLNYGYTF
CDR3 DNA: TGTGCCTGGAGTGTTAGTCTGAACTATGGCTACACCTTC

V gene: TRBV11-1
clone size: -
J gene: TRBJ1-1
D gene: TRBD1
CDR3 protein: CASSLARPGQGTEAFF
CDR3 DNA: TGTGCCAGCAGCTTAGCCAGGCCCGGACAGGGCACTGAAGCTTTCTTT

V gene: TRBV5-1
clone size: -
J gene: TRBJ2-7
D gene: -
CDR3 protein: CASSETISYEQYF
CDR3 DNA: TGCGCCAGCAGCGAGACAATCTCCTACGAGCAGTACTTC

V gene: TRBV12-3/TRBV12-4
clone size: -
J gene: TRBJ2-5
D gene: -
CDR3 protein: CASSPHPGQETQYF
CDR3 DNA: TGTGCCAGCAGTCCTCACCCGGGACAAGAGACCCAGTACTTC

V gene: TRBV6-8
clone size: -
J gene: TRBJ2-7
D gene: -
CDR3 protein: CASNYTGTRGYEQYF
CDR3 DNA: TGTGCCAGCAACTACACCGGGACCCGAGGCTACGAGCAGTACTTC

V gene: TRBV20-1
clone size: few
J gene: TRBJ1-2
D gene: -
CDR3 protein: CSAVGTGRQYGYTF
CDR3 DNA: TGCAGTGCTGTTGGGACGGGCCGCCAATATGGCTACACCTTC

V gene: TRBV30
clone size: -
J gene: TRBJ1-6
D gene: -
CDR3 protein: CAWSNMVASPLHF
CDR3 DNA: TGTGCCTGGAGTAATATGGTGGCTTCACCCCTCCACTTT

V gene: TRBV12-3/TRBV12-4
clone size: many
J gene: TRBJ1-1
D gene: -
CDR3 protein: CASSIGRSTEAFF
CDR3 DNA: TGTGCCAGCAGCATCGGACGGAGCACTGAAGCTTTCTTT

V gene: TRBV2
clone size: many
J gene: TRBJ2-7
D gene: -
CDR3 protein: CASSAGEISYEQYF
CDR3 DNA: TGTGCCAGCAGTGCGGGGGAGATCTCCTACGAGCAGTACTTC